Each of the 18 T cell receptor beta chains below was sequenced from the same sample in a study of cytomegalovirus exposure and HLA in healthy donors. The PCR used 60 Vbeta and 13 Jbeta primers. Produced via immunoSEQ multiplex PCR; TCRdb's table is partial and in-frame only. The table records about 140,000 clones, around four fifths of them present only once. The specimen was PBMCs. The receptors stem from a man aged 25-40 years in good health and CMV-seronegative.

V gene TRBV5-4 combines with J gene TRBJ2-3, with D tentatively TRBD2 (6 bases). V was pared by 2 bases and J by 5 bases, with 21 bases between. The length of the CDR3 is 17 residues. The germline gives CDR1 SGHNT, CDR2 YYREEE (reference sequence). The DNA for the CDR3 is TGTGCCAGCAGCTTAATCCGGGGGACGGGAGAAGGAGATACGCAGTATTTT. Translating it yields CASSLIRGTGEGDTQYF.

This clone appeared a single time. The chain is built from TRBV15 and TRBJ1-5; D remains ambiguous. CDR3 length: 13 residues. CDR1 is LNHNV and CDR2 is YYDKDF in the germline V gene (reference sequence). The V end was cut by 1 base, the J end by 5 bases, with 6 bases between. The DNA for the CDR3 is TGTGCCACCAGCAGAGCGGGATATCAGCCCCAGCATTTT. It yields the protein CATSRAGYQPQHF.

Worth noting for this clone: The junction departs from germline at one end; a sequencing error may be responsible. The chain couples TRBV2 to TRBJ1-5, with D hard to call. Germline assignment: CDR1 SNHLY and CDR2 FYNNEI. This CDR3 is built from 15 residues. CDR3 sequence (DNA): TGTGCCAGCAGTGCCCAAGGACTACCCGGTCAGCCCCAGAATTTT. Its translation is CASSAQGLPGQPQNF.

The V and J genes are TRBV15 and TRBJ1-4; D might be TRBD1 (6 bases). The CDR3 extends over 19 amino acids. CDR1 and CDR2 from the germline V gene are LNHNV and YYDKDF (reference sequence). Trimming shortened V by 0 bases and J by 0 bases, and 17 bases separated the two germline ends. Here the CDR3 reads CATSRDQGQSHSTNEKLFF. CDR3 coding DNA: TGTGCCACCAGCAGAGATCAAGGACAGAGCCATTCAACTAATGAAAAACTGTTTTTT. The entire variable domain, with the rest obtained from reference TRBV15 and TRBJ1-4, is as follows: DAMVIQNPRYQVTQFGKPVTLSCSQTLNHNVMYWYQQKSSQAPKLLFHYYDKDFNNEADTPDNFQSRRPNTSFCFLDIRSPGLGDTAMYLCATSRDQGQSHSTNEKLFFGSGTQLSVL.

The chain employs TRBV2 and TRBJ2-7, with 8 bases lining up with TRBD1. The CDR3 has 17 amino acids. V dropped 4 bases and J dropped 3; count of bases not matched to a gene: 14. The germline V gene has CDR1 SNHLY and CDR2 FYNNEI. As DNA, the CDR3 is TGTGCCAGCAGTGCCCAGCCCTCTGGGACAGGTTTCTACGAGCAGTACTTC. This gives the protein CASSAQPSGTGFYEQYF.

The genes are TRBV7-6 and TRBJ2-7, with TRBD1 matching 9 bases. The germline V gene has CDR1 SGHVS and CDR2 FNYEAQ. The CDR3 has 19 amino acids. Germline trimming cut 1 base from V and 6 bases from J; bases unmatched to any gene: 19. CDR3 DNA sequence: TGTGCCAGCAGCTTAGGGATGATGGGGACAGGGAGCGGGTTGGGCGAGCAGTACTTC. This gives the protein CASSLGMMGTGSGLGEQYF.

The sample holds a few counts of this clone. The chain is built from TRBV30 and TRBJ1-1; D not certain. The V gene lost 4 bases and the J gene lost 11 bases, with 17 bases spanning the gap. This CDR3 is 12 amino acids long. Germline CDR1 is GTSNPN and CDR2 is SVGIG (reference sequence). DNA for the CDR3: TGTGCCTGGACCCTCAACGGAGGGAGTGCTTTCTTT. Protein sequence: CAWTLNGGSAFF.

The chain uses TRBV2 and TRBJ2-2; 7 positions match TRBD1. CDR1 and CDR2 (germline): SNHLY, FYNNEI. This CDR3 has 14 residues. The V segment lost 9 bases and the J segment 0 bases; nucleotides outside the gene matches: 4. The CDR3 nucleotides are TGTGCCAGGACGGGACAGTCGAACACCGGGGAGCTGTTTTTT. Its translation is CARTGQSNTGELFF.

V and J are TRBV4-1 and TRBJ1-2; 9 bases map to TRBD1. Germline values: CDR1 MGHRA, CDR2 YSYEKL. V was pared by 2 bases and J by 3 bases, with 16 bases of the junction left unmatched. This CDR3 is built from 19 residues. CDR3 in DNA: TGCGCCAGCAGCCAACCCTTTGGGACAGGGAAAGTGGACGACTATGGCTACACCTTC. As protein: CASSQPFGTGKVDDYGYTF.

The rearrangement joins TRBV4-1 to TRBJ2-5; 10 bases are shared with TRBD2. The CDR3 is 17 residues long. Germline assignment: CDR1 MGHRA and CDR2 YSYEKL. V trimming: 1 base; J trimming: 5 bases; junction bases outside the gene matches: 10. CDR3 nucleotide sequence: TGCGCCAGCAGCCAAGGCCCGCTAGCGGGAGCGGTGGAGACCCAGTACTTC. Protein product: CASSQGPLAGAVETQYF.

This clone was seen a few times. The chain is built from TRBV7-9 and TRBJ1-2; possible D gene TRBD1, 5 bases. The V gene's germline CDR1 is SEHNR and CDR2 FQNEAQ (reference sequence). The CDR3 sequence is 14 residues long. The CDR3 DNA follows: TGTGCTTCGGACGGGGGGTCGTCTAACTATGGCTACACCTTC. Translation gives CASDGGSSNYGYTF.

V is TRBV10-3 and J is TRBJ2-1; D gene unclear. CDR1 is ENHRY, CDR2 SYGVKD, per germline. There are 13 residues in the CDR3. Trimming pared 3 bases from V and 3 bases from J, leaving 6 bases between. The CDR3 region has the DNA TGTGCCATCAGTGACAGAAACTACAATGAGCAGTTCTTC. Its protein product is CAISDRNYNEQFF.

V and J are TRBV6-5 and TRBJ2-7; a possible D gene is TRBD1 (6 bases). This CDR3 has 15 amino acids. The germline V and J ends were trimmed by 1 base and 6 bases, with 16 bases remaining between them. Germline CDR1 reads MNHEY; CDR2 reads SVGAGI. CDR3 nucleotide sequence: TGTGCCAGCAGTTACTTAGGTGGGGGCGACCTCGAGCAGTACTTC. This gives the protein CASSYLGGGDLEQYF.

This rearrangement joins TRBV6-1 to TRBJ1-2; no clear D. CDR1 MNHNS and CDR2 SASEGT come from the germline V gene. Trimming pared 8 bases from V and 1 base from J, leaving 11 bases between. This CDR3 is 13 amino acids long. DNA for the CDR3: TGTGCCAGCTCCCCAACTAATAACTATGGCTACACCTTC. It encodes CASSPTNNYGYTF.

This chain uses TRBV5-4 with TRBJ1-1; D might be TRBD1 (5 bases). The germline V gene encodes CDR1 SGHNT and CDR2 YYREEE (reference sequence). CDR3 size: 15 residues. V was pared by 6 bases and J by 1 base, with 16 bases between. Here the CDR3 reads CASTGMGLTNTEAFF. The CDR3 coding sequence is TGTGCCAGCACCGGAATGGGACTGACGAACACTGAAGCTTTCTTT. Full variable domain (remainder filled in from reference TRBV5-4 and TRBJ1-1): ETGVTQSPTHLIKTRGQQVTLRCSSQSGHNTVSWYQQALGQGPQFIFQYYREEENGRGNFPPRFSGLQFPNYSSELNVNALELDDSALYLCASTGMGLTNTEAFFGQGTRLTVV.

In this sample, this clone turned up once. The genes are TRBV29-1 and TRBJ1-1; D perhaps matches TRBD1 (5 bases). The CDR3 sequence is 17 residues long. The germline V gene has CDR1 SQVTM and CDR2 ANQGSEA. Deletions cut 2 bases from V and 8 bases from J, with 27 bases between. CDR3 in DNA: TGCAGCGTTGAAATATACGGTGAGGGGCTGGGACTAGGAGAAGCTTTCTTT. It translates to CSVEIYGEGLGLGEAFF.

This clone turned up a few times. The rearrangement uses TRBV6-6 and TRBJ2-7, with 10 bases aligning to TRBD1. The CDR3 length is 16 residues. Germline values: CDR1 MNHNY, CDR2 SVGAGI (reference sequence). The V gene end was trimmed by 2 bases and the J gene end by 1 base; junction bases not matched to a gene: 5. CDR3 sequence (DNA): TGTGCCAGCAGTTACGAGAGACAGGGGGCTTCCTACGAGCAGTACTTC. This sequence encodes CASSYERQGASYEQYF.

In DNA form, the CDR3 reads TGTGCCAGCAGTCCGACTCAGATAAGCTCCTACGAGCAGTACTTC. It yields the protein CASSPTQISSYEQYF. The chain combines TRBV27 with TRBJ2-7; D unclear. Germline CDR1 reads MNHEY; CDR2 reads SMNVEV (reference sequence). The V end lost 5 bases, the J end lost 0 bases, and 14 bases lay between the germline ends. The CDR3 length is 15 residues.